The clone carrying this TCR beta chain has a handful of counts. Using its own MiXCR run on the RT-PCR reads, TCRdb lists one record per CDR3 protein. Of hundreds of thousands of distinct CDR3 sequences in the sample, approximately 15% are singletons; the top ten hold 3% to 4.5%. The germline gives CDR1 DFQATT, CDR2 SNEGSKA (reference sequence). The CDR3 consists of 15 residues. The junction had 9 bases not matched to a gene; V was cut back by 6 bases and J by 4 bases. Sequenced input: memory CD4+ T cells from blood. The clonotype originates from a female donor in good health, serving as a healthy control. The chain links TRBV20-1 to TRBJ2-3; 11 nucleotides align to TRBD2. As DNA, the CDR3 is TGCAGTGCACCTACTAGCGGGAGTGTCGCAGATACGCAGTATTTT. It encodes CSAPTSGSVADTQYF.